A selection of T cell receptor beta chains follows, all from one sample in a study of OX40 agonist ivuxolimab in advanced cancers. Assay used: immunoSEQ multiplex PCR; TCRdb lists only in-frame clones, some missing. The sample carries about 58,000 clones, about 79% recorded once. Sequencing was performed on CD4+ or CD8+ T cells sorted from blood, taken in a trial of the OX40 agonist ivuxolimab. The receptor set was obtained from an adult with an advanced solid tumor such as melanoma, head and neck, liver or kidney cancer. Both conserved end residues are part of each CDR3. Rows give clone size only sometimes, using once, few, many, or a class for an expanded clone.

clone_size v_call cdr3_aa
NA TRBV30 CAWSVGRVGNTIYF
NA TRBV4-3 CASSQDLAGGLGRDTQYF
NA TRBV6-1 CASQRDRGPDTEAFF
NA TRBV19 CASPPRVQGEHEQYF
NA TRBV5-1 CASSANTDTQYF
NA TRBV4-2 CASSQSRDRGLLDPGNTIYF
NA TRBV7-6 CASSSRGGSGTEAFF
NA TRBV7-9 CASSGTGTSGGVDNEQFF
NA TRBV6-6 CASSYSESPLHF
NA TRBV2 CASSGDSLQETQYF
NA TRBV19 CASSMLRGQRNQPQHF
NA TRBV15 CATSRGGEAGYNEQFF
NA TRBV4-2 CASSQDLGRRMGEKLFF
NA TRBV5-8 CASSLGDRVSYNEQFF
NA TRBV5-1 CASARGSVLDEQYF
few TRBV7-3 CASSLTVLAATQYF
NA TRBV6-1 CASILTSGSQETQYF
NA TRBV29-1 CSVEERPTSEAGELFF
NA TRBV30 CAWTRLSRDGTEAFF
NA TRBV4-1 CASSPRTGGNIAYEQYF
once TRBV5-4 CASSPVFSGGQETQYF
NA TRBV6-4 CASSDSTSATYEQYF
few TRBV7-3 CASSLGSGNYGYTF
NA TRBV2 CASSEARALSSYNSPLHF
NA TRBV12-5 CASGLPGTRGYTF
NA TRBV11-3 CASSARIGTSGNNEQFF
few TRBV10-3 CAISGPLAGPYNEQFF
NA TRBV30 CAWNREQSPLHF